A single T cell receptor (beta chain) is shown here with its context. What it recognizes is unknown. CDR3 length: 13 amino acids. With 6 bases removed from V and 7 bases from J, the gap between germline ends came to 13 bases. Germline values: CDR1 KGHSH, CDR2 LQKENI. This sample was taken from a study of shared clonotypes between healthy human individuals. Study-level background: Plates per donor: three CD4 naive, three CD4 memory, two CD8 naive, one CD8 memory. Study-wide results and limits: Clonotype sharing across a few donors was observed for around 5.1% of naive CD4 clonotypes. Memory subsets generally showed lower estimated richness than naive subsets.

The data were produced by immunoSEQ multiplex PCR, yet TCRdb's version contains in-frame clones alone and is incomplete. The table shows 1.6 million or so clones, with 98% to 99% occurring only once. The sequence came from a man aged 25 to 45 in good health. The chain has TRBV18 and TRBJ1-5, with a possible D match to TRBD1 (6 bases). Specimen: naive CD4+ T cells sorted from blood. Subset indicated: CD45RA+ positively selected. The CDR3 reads CASSPTGRQPQHF. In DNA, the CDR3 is TGTGCCAGCTCGCCAACAGGGCGCCAGCCCCAGCATTTT.